Listed below are T cell receptor beta chains from one sample, sequenced in a study of blood T cell repertoires in COVID-19. Using immunoSEQ multiplex PCR, the repertoire was profiled, and TCRdb retains in-frame clones only, with some absent. Here the sample spans approximately 60,000 clones, approximately 80% being singletons. The sequenced material came from peripheral blood. The receptor set was obtained from a woman older than 75 with active or convalescent COVID-19. The CDR3 runs from the conserved cysteine through the conserved F or W. Fields, in order: V gene, J gene, D gene, clone size, CDR3 protein, CDR3 DNA. The D gene is left open where the match is weak. Not every row has a clone size; where given, it reads once, few, many or a size class.

V gene: TRBV5-1; J gene: TRBJ1-5; D gene: TRBD1; clone size: NA; CDR3 protein: CASSLEGGHQPQHF; CDR3 DNA: TGCGCCAGCAGCTTGGAAGGGGGCCATCAGCCCCAGCATTTT
V gene: TRBV29-1; J gene: TRBJ2-1; D gene: NA; clone size: once; CDR3 protein: CSVERGTGDEQFF; CDR3 DNA: TGCAGCGTTGAACGGGGTACCGGAGATGAGCAGTTCTTC
V gene: TRBV18; J gene: TRBJ2-7; D gene: TRBD2; clone size: once; CDR3 protein: CASSHGGTRTYEQYF; CDR3 DNA: TGTGCCAGCTCACACGGGGGGACTAGAACCTACGAGCAGTACTTC
V gene: TRBV7-8; J gene: TRBJ1-1; D gene: TRBD1; clone size: NA; CDR3 protein: CASSLRTPGQANTEAFF; CDR3 DNA: TGTGCCAGCAGCTTAAGAACTCCGGGACAGGCGAACACTGAAGCTTTCTTT
V gene: TRBV19; J gene: TRBJ1-5; D gene: NA; clone size: NA; CDR3 protein: CASRDLGQPYHPQHF; CDR3 DNA: TGTGCCAGTAGAGATCTAGGACAGCCCTATCATCCCCAGCATTTT
V gene: TRBV6-1; J gene: TRBJ2-5; D gene: NA; clone size: NA; CDR3 protein: CASSDYDLGGPETQYF; CDR3 DNA: TGTGCCAGCAGTGATTATGATTTGGGCGGGCCGGAGACCCAGTACTTC
V gene: TRBV7-3; J gene: TRBJ1-1; D gene: NA; clone size: NA; CDR3 protein: CASSLYNLRGIDTEAFF; CDR3 DNA: TGTGCCAGCAGCTTATACAACCTTCGAGGCATCGACACTGAAGCTTTCTTT
V gene: TRBV6-5; J gene: TRBJ1-1; D gene: TRBD1; clone size: NA; CDR3 protein: CASRLPGQTSEAFF; CDR3 DNA: TGTGCCAGCAGACTACCGGGACAGACTTCTGAAGCTTTCTTT
V gene: TRBV6-5; J gene: TRBJ1-2; D gene: NA; clone size: NA; CDR3 protein: CATARDNANYGYTF; CDR3 DNA: TGTGCCACCGCCCGGGACAACGCTAACTATGGCTACACCTTC
V gene: TRBV15; J gene: TRBJ2-3; D gene: NA; clone size: NA; CDR3 protein: CATSRAGVGTDTQYF; CDR3 DNA: TGTGCCACCAGCAGAGCGGGGGTCGGCACAGATACGCAGTATTTT
V gene: TRBV5-1; J gene: TRBJ1-2; D gene: NA; clone size: NA; CDR3 protein: CASSLEPGSNYGYTF; CDR3 DNA: TGCGCCAGCAGCTTGGAGCCGGGATCCAACTATGGCTACACCTTC
V gene: TRBV5-1; J gene: TRBJ2-1; D gene: NA; clone size: NA; CDR3 protein: CASSLARVAYNEQFF; CDR3 DNA: TGCGCCAGCAGCTTGGCGAGGGTAGCCTACAATGAGCAGTTCTTC
V gene: TRBV12-3/TRBV12-4; J gene: TRBJ1-2; D gene: NA; clone size: NA; CDR3 protein: CASSQTLYGYTF; CDR3 DNA: TGTGCCAGCAGCCAGACACTCTATGGCTACACCTTC
V gene: TRBV5-1; J gene: TRBJ1-5; D gene: NA; clone size: NA; CDR3 protein: CASSPEVGLQPQHF; CDR3 DNA: TGCGCCAGCAGCCCGGAGGTAGGGCTCCAGCCCCAGCATTTT
V gene: TRBV10-1; J gene: TRBJ1-1; D gene: TRBD1; clone size: once; CDR3 protein: CASSDGGTGGGWTEAFF; CDR3 DNA: TGCGCCAGCAGTGACGGGGGGACAGGGGGCGGATGGACTGAAGCTTTCTTT
V gene: TRBV11-2; J gene: TRBJ2-7; D gene: NA; clone size: NA; CDR3 protein: CASRPDLSYEQYF; CDR3 DNA: TGTGCCAGCAGGCCGGACTTGAGCTACGAGCAGTACTTC
V gene: TRBV29-1; J gene: TRBJ1-1; D gene: TRBD1; clone size: NA; CDR3 protein: CSVEGPGGSGTEAFF; CDR3 DNA: TGCAGCGTCGAGGGGCCAGGGGGCAGTGGCACTGAAGCTTTCTTT
V gene: TRBV19; J gene: TRBJ2-7; D gene: NA; clone size: NA; CDR3 protein: CASSISGVYHEQYF; CDR3 DNA: TGTGCCAGTAGTATATCGGGGGTCTACCACGAGCAGTACTTC
V gene: TRBV5-6; J gene: TRBJ1-1; D gene: NA; clone size: once; CDR3 protein: CASSLDRLGTEAFF; CDR3 DNA: TGTGCCAGCAGCTTGGACAGGCTGGGGACTGAAGCTTTCTTT
V gene: TRBV27; J gene: TRBJ1-4; D gene: NA; clone size: NA; CDR3 protein: CASSSTGIATNEKLFF; CDR3 DNA: TGTGCCAGCAGTTCCACAGGGATTGCAACTAATGAAAAACTGTTTTTT
V gene: TRBV7-3; J gene: TRBJ2-3; D gene: NA; clone size: NA; CDR3 protein: CASSQGLVGSDTQYF; CDR3 DNA: TGTGCCAGCAGCCAGGGTCTAGTGGGCTCAGATACGCAGTATTTT
V gene: TRBV2; J gene: TRBJ1-2; D gene: NA; clone size: NA; CDR3 protein: CASTPLGQGYGYTF; CDR3 DNA: TGTGCCAGCACCCCCTTGGGCCAGGGCTATGGCTACACCTTC